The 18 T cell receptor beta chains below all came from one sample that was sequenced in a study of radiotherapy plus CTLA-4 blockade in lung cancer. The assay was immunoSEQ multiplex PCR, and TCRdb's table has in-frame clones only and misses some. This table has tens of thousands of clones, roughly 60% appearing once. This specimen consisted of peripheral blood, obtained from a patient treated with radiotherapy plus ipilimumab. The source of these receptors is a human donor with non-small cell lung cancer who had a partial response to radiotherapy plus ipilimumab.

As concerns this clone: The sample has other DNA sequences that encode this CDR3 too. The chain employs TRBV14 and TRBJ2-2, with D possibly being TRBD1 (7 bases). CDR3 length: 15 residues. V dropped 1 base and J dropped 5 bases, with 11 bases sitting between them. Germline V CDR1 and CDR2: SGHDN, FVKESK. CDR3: CASSQASGGTGELFF. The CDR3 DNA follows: TGTGCCAGCAGCCAAGCCTCAGGGGGGACCGGGGAGCTGTTTTTT.

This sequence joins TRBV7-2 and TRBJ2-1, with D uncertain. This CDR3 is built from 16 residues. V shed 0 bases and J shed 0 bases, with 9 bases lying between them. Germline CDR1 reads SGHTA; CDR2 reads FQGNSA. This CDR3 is CASSLAPTLSYNEQFF. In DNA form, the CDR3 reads TGTGCCAGCAGCTTAGCCCCTACCCTCTCCTACAATGAGCAGTTCTTC.

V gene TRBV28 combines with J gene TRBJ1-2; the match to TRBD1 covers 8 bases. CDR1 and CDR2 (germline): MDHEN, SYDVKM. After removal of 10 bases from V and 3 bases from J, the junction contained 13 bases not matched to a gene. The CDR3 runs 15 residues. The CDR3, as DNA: TGTGCCACCCACCTCGGTGGGACAGGTGACTATGGCTACACCTTC. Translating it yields CATHLGGTGDYGYTF.

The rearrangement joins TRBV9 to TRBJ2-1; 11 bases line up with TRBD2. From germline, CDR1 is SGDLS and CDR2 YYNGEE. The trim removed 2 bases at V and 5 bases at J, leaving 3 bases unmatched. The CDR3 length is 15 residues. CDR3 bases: TGTGCCAGCAGCGTCCTAGCGGGGGGCCACAATGAGCAGTTCTTC. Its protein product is CASSVLAGGHNEQFF.

The CDR3 nucleotides read TGTGCCAGCAGCCCCTCCAGGGGGGAGAGAGGAGAGACCCAGTACTTC. Translated: CASSPSRGERGETQYF. The chain links TRBV27 to TRBJ2-5; D perhaps matches TRBD1 (7 bases). Germline V lookup: CDR1 MNHEY, CDR2 SMNVEV (reference sequence). The V end was cut by 6 bases, the J end by 4 bases, with 21 bases between. This CDR3 spans 16 amino acids.

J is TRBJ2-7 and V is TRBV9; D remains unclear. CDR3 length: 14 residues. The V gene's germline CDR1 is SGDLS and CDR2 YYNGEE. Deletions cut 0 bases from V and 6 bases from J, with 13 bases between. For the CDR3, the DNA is TGTGCCAGCAGCGTAGCGGATGTTGGGCTCGAGCAGTACTTC. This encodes CASSVADVGLEQYF.

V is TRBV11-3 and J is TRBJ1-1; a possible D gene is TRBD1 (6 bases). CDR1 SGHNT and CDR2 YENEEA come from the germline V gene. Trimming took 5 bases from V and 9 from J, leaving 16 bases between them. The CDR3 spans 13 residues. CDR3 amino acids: CASSPREGGKAFF. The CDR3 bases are TGTGCCAGCAGCCCCCGGGAGGGGGGCAAAGCTTTCTTT.

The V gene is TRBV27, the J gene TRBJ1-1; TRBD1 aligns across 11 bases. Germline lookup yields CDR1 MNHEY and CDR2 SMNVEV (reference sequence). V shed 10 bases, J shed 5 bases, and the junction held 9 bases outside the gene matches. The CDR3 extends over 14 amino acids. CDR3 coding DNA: TGTGCCACCAGACGGACAGGGGGCCTTACTGAAGCTTTCTTT. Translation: CATRRTGGLTEAFF.

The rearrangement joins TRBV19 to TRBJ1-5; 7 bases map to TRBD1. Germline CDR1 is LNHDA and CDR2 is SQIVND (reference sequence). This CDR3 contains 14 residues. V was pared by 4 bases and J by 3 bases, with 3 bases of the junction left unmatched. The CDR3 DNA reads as TGTGCCAGTAGTAAGGGGGCGGACAATCAGCCCCAGCATTTT. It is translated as CASSKGADNQPQHF.

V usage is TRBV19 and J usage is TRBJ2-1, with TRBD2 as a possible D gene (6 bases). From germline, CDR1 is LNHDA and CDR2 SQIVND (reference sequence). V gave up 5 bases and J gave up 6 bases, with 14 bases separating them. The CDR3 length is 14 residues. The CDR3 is CASSSFSGANEQFF. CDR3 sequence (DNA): TGTGCCAGTAGTTCCTTTAGCGGCGCCAATGAGCAGTTCTTC.

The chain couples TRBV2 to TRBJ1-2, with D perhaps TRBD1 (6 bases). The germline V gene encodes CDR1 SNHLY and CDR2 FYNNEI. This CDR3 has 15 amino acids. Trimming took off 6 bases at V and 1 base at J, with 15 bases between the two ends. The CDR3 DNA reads TGTGCCAGCAGATTTCGGGACACAATTAACTATGGCTACACCTTC. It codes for CASRFRDTINYGYTF.

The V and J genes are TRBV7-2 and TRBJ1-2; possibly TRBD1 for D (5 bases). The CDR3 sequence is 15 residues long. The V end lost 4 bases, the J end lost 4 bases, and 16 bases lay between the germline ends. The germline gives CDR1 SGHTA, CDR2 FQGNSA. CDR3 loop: CASSSKQGESYGYTF. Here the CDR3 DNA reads TGTGCCAGCAGCTCTAAGCAGGGTGAGAGCTATGGCTACACCTTC.

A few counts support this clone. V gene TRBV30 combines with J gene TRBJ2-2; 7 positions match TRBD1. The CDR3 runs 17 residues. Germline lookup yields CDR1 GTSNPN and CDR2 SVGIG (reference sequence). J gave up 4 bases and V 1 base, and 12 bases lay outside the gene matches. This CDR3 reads CAWSEWTGRDSTGELFF. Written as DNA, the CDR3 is TGTGCCTGGAGTGAGTGGACAGGCAGAGATAGCACCGGGGAGCTGTTTTTT.

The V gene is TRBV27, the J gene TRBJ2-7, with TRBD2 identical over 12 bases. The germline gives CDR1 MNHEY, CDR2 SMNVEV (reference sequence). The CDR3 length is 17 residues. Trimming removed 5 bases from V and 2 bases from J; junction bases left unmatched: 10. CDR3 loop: CASSPSGGDLNTYEQYF. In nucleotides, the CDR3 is TGTGCCAGCAGTCCTAGCGGGGGGGACCTCAATACCTACGAGCAGTACTTC.

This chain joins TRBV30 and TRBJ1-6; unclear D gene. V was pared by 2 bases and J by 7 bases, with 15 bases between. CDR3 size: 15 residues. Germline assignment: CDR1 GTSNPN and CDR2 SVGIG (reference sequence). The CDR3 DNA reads TGTGCCTGGAGTAAAAGGAGGTCGGGCAATTCACCCCTCCACTTT. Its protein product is CAWSKRRSGNSPLHF. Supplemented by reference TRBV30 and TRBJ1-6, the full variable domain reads SQTIHQWPATLVQPVGSPLSLECTVEGTSNPNLYWYRQAAGRGLQLLFYSVGIGQISSEVPQNLSASRPQDRQFILSSKKLLLSDSGFYLCAWSKRRSGNSPLHFGNGTRLTVT.

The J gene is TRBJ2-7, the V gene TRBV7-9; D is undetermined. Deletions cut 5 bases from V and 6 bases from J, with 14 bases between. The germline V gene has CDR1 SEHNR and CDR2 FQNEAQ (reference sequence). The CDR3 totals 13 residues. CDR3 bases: TGTGCCAGCAGCGTTTCGCCTACCTTCGAGCAGTACTTC. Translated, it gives CASSVSPTFEQYF.

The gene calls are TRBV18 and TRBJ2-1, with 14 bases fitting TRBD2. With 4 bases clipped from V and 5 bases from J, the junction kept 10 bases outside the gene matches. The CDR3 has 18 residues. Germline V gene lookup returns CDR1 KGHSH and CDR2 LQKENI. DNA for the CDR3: TGTGCCAGCTCACTCGGACTAGCGGGGGGACTTCGGGACAATGAGCAGTTCTTC. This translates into CASSLGLAGGLRDNEQFF.

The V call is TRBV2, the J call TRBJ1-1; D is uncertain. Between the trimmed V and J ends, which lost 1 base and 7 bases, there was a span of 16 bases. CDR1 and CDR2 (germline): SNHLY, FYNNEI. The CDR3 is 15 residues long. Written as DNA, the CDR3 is TGTGCCAGCAGTGAAGAAATAGGGAGGATAGTTGAAGCTTTCTTT. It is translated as CASSEEIGRIVEAFF.